This T cell receptor (beta chain) derives from a study of Ad26.COV2.S vaccination and SARS-CoV-2 variants. Findings and limits, study-wide: Following vaccination, spike-specific CD8+ and CD4+ T cell responses reportedly exhibited substantial breadth.

Clones were read by immunoSEQ multiplex PCR, and TCRdb kept only the in-frame ones, dropping some. The table includes about 680,000 clones, approximately 88% detected once. The treatment here: some 19 received Ad26.COV2.S at low or high dose, single or two shots; several received placebo; per-sample allocation not given. It was on day 63 after the first vaccine or placebo injection that samples were taken. A single count supports this clone. Its antigen is not known. Sequencing used peripheral blood, obtained in a trial of Ad26.COV2.S vaccine versus placebo. The sequence was obtained from a person aged 18-60 years who received the Ad26.COV2.S COVID-19 vaccine or a placebo.

The CDR3 region is CASSPGDGLNYGYTF. The CDR3 DNA follows: TGCGCCAGCAGCCCGGGGGACGGACTCAACTATGGCTACACCTTC. The rearrangement joins TRBV5-1 to TRBJ1-2; a possible D gene is TRBD1 (5 bases). Germline V gene sequence: CDR1 SGHRS, CDR2 YFSETQ. Trimming stripped 4 bases from V and 2 bases from J, with 15 bases between. The CDR3 is 15 residues long.